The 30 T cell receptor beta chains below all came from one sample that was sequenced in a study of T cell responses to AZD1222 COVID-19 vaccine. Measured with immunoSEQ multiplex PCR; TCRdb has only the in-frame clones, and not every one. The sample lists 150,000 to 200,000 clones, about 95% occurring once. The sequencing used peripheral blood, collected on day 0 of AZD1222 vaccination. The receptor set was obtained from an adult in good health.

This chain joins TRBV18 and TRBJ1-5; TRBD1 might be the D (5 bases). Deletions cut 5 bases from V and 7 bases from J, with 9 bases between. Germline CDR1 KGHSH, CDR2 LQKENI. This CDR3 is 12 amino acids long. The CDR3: CASSAGDQPQHF. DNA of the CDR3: TGTGCCAGCTCAGCCGGGGACCAGCCCCAGCATTTT. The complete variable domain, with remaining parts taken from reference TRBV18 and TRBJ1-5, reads NAGVMQNPRHLVRRRGQEARLRCSPMKGHSHVYWYRQLPEEGLKFMVYLQKENIIDESGMPKERFSAEFPKEGPSILRIQQVVRGDSAAYFCASSAGDQPQHFGDGTRLSIL.

The CDR3 here is CASSLGQGGYNEQFF. Written as DNA, the CDR3 is TGTGCCAGTAGTTTAGGGCAGGGCGGCTACAATGAGCAGTTCTTC. The chain combines TRBV19 with TRBJ2-1, with D tentatively TRBD1 (5 bases). The germline V gene has CDR1 LNHDA and CDR2 SQIVND (reference sequence). This CDR3 has 15 amino acids. Trimming shortened V by 5 bases and J by 3 bases, and 14 bases separated the two germline ends.

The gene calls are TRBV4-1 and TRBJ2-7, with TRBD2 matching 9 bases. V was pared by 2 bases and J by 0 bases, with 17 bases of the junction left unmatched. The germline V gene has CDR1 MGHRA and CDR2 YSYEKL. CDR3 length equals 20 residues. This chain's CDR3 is CASSQIPPKTSGLNSYEQYF. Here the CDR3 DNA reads TGCGCCAGCAGCCAAATCCCGCCAAAGACTAGCGGCCTAAACTCCTACGAGCAGTACTTC.

The CDR3 protein is CASSQEGTQAFNYGYTF. Written as DNA, the CDR3 is TGTGCCAGCAGCCAAGAGGGAACTCAGGCTTTCAACTATGGCTACACCTTC. This chain links TRBV4-2 with TRBJ1-2; no firm D call. Germline V gene sequence: CDR1 LGHNA, CDR2 YNFKEQ. V was trimmed by 0 bases and J by 2 bases, leaving 16 bases between them. CDR3 length equals 17 residues.

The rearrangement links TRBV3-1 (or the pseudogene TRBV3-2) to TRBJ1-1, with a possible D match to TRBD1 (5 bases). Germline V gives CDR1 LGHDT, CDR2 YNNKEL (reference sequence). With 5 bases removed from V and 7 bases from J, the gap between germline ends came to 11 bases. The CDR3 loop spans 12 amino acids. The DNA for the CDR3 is TGTGCCAGCAGCGCGCTGGGACTTGAAGCTTTCTTT. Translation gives CASSALGLEAFF.

The CDR3 loop reads CSVEPSGRTEAFF. The DNA for the CDR3 is TGCAGCGTTGAGCCCTCAGGGCGGACTGAAGCTTTCTTT. This rearrangement joins TRBV29-1 to TRBJ1-1, with TRBD1 as a possible D gene (5 bases). Trimming removed 3 bases from V and 5 bases from J, with 13 bases in between. Per the germline V gene, CDR1 is SQVTM and CDR2 is ANQGSEA. This CDR3 comprises 13 residues.

The CDR3 sequence is CASSEWDQPQHF. Written as DNA, the CDR3 is TGCGCCAGCAGTGAATGGGATCAGCCCCAGCATTTT. The J gene is TRBJ1-5, the V gene TRBV10-1; D gene ambiguous. The CDR3 is made up of 12 amino acids. The ends were cut back, 3 bases at V and 5 bases at J, with 5 bases in the middle. Germline V lookup: CDR1 WNHNN, CDR2 SYGVQD (reference sequence).

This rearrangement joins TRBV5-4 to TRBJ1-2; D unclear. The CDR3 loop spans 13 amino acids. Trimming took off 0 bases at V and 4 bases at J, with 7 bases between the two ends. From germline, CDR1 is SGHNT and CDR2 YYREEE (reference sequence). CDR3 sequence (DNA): TGTGCCAGCAGCTTGGGAGGGTTCTATGGCTACACCTTC. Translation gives CASSLGGFYGYTF. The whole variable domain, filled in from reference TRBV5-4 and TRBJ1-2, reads ETGVTQSPTHLIKTRGQQVTLRCSSQSGHNTVSWYQQALGQGPQFIFQYYREEENGRGNFPPRFSGLQFPNYSSELNVNALELDDSALYLCASSLGGFYGYTFGSGTRLTVV.

CDR3 residues: CASSLDGIGGQPQHF. In DNA form, the CDR3 reads TGTGCCAGCAGCTTAGATGGTATTGGGGGCCAGCCCCAGCATTTT. V and J are TRBV7-9 and TRBJ1-5; possibly TRBD1 for D (6 bases). The V gene lost 1 base and the J gene lost 7 bases, with 14 bases spanning the gap. Germline-derived CDR1 and CDR2 are SEHNR and FQNEAQ (reference sequence). CDR3 size: 15 residues.

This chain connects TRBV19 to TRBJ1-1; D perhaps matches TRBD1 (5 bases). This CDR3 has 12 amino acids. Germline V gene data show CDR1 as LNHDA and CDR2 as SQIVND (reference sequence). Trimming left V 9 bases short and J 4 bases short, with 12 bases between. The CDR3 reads CASLGPFTEAFF. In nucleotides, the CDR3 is TGTGCCAGCTTGGGACCCTTCACTGAAGCTTTCTTT.

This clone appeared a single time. CDR3 region: CASSDPGAQHF. The CDR3 DNA reads TGTGCCAGCAGTGATCCGGGCGCGCAGCATTTT. This chain links TRBV6-1 with TRBJ1-5; unclear D gene. The germline CDR1 and CDR2 sequences are MNHNS and SASEGT. The germline V and J ends were trimmed by 3 bases and 13 bases, with 10 bases remaining between them. The length of the CDR3 is 11 residues.

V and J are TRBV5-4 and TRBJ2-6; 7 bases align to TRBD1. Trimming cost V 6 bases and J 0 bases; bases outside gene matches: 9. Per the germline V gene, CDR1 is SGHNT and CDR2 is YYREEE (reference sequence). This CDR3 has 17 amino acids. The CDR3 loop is CASTPRTGNSGANVLTF. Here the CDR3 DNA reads TGTGCCAGCACCCCCCGGACAGGCAACTCTGGGGCCAACGTCCTGACTTTC. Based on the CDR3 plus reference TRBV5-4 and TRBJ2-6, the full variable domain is ETGVTQSPTHLIKTRGQQVTLRCSSQSGHNTVSWYQQALGQGPQFIFQYYREEENGRGNFPPRFSGLQFPNYSSELNVNALELDDSALYLCASTPRTGNSGANVLTFGAGSRLTVL.

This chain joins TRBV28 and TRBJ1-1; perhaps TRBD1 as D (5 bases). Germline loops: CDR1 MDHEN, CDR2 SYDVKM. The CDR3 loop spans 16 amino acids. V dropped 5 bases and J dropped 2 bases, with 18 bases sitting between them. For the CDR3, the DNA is TGTGCCAGCAGTCCCTTTTTGATGGGGCCTAACACTGAAGCTTTCTTT. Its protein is CASSPFLMGPNTEAFF.

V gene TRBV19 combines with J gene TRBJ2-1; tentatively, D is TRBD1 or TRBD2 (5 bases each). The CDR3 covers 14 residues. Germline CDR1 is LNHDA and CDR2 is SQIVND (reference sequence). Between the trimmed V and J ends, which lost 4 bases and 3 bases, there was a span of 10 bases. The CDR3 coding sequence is TGTGCCAGTAGTAACGGGGCATTCTACAATGAGCAGTTCTTC. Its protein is CASSNGAFYNEQFF.

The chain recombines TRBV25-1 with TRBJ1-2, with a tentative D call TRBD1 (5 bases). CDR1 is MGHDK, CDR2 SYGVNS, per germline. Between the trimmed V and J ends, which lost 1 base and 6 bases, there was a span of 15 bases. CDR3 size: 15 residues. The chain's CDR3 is CASSESRQGYNGYTF. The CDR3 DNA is TGTGCCAGCAGTGAATCTCGGCAGGGATATAATGGCTACACCTTC.

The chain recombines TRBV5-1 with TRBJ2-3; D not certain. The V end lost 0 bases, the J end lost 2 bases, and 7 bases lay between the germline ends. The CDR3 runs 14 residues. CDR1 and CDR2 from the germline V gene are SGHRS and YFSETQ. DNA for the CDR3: TGCGCCAGCAGCTTGGCCGCTTTCACAGATACGCAGTATTTT. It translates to CASSLAAFTDTQYF.

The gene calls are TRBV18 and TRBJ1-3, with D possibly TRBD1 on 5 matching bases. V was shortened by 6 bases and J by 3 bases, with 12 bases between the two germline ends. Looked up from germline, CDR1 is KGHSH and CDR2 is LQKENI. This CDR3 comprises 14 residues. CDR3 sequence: CASSEGLIGNTIYF. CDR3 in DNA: TGTGCCAGCTCGGAGGGACTAATTGGAAACACCATATATTTT.

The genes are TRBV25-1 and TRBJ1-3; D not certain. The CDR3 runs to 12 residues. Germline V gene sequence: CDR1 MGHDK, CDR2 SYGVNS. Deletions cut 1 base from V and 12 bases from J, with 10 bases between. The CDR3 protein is CASSESKSGIYF. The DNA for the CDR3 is TGTGCCAGCAGTGAATCGAAGAGCGGCATATATTTT.

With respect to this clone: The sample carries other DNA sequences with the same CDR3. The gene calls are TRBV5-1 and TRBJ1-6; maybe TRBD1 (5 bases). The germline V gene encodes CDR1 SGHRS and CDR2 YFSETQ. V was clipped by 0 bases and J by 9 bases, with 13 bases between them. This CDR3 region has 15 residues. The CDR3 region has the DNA TGCGCCAGCAGCTTGGCCGGTCAGGGTCGTTCACCCCTCCACTTT. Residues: CASSLAGQGRSPLHF.

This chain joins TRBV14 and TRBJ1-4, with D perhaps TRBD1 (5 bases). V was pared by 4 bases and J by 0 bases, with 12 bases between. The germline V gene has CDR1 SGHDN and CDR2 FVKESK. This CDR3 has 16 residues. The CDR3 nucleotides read TGTGCCAGCAGCCCTATCGCAGGGACAACTAATGAAAAACTGTTTTTT. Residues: CASSPIAGTTNEKLFF.

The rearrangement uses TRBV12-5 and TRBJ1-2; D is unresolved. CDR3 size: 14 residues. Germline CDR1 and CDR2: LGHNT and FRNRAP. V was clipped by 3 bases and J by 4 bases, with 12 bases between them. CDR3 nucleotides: TGTGCTAGTGGTTTTAAGGACTTACCCTATGGCTACACCTTC. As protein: CASGFKDLPYGYTF.

The CDR3 DNA reads as TGTGCCAGTAGAGACACTTTACGGGGCAACGGGCAGCCCCAGCATTTT. Its protein is CASRDTLRGNGQPQHF. The rearrangement uses TRBV19 and TRBJ1-5, with D possibly matching TRBD1 (5 bases). The V gene lost 6 bases and the J gene lost 7 bases, with 22 bases spanning the gap. This CDR3 comprises 16 residues. CDR1 and CDR2 from the germline V gene are LNHDA and SQIVND (reference sequence).

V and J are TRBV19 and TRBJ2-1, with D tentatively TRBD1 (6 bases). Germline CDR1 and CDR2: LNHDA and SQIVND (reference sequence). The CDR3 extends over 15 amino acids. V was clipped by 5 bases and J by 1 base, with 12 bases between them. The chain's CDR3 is CASSPGARSYNEQFF. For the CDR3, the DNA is TGTGCCAGTAGTCCAGGGGCAAGGTCCTACAATGAGCAGTTCTTC.

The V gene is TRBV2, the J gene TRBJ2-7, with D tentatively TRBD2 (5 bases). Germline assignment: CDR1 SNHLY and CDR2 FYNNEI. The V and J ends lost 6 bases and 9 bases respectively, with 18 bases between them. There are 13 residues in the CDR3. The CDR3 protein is CASRRDLFNRQYF. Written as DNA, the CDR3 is TGTGCCAGCAGGAGGGATCTTTTCAATCGGCAGTACTTC.

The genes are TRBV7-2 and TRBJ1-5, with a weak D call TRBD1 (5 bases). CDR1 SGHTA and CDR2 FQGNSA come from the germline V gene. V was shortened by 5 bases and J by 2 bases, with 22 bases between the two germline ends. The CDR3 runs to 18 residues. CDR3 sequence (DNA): TGTGCCAGCAGCGCGTCGCCAGGGCGGAATCTTCGCAATCAGCCCCAGCATTTT. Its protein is CASSASPGRNLRNQPQHF.

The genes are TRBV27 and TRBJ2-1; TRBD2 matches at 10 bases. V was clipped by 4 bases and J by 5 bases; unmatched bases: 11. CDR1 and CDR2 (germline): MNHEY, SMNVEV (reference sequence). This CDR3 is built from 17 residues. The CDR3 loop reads CASSSLRGLAENNEQFF. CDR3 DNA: TGTGCCAGCAGTTCCCTAAGAGGACTAGCGGAGAACAATGAGCAGTTCTTC.

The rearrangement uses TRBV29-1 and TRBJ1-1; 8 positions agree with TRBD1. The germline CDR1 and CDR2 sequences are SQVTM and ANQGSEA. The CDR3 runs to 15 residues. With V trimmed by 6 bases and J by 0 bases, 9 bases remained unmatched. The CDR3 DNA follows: TGCAGCGTCCTTGGGACAGGCTTAATGAACACTGAAGCTTTCTTT. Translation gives CSVLGTGLMNTEAFF.

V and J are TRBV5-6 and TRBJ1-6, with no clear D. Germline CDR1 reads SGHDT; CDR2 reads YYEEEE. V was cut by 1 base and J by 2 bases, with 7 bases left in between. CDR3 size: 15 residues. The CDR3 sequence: CASSLNRPYNSPLHF. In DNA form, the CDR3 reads TGTGCCAGCAGCTTGAATCGACCCTATAATTCACCCCTCCACTTT.

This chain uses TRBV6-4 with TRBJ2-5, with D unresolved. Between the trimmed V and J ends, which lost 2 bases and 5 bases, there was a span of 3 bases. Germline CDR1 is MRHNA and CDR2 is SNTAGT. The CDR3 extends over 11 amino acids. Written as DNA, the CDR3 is TGTGCCAGCAGTGACCCCGAGACCCAGTACTTC. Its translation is CASSDPETQYF.

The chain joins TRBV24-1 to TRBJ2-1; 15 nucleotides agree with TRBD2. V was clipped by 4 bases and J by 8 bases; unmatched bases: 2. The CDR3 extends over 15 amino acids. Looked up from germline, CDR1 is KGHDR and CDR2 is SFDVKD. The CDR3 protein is CATSDWTSGRDEQFF. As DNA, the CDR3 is TGTGCCACCAGTGACTGGACTAGCGGGAGGGATGAGCAGTTCTTC.